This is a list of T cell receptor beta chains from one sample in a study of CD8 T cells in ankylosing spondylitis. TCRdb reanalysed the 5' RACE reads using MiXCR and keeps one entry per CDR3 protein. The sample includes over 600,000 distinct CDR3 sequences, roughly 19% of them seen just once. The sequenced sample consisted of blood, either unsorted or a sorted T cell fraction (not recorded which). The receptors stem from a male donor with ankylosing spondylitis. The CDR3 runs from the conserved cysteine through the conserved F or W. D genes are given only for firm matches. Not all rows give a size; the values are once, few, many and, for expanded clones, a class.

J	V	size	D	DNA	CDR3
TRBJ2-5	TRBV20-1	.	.	TGCAGTGCTAGAGTGACCGTCCGAGAGTCCCAGTACTTC	CSARVTVRESQYF
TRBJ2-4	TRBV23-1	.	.	TGCGCCAGCAGTCAGGCAGGTCGTATTCAGTACTTC	CASSQAGRIQYF
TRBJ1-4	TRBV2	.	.	TGTGCCAGCAGCGTCGGTTGGGATGAAAAACTGTTTTTT	CASSVGWDEKLFF
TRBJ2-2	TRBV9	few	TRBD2	TGTGCCAGCAGGAAACTAGCGGGGGGTGACACCGGGGAGCTGTTTTTT	CASRKLAGGDTGELFF
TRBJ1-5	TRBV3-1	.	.	TGTGCCAGCAGCCAAACCCTGGGGGGCAATCAGCCCCAGCATTTT	CASSQTLGGNQPQHF
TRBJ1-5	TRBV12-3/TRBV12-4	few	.	TGTGCCAGCAGTTCCAGGGAGGGCAATCAGCCCCAGCATTTT	CASSSREGNQPQHF
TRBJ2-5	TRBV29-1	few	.	TGCAGCGTTGAAGAAGTGGGACAAGAGACCCAGTACTTC	CSVEEVGQETQYF
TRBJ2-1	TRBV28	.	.	TGTGCCAGCAGTTTGGCGGCATGGGACCCCTACAATGAGCAGTTCTTC	CASSLAAWDPYNEQFF
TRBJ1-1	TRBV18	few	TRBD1	TGTGCCAGCTCTCCAGGGGGCGAGTTGACTGAAGCTTTCTTT	CASSPGGELTEAFF
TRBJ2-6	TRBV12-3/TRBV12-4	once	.	TGTGCCAGCCGCATGATCTCTGGGGCCAACGTCCTGACTTTC	CASRMISGANVLTF
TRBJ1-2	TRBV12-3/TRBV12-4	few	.	TGTGCCAGTACCCCCCGGGGGGGCCATGGCTACACCTTC	CASTPRGGHGYTF
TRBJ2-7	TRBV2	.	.	TGTGCCAGCAGTGAAGGGACAATAGGCTACGAGCAGTACTTC	CASSEGTIGYEQYF
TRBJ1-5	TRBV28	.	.	TGTGCCAGCAGTCCTCGAAGGGGGGGCAATCAGCCCCAGCATTTT	CASSPRRGGNQPQHF
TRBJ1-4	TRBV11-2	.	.	TGTGCCAGCAGCTTAGGGGAGGGAGATGAAAAACTGTTTTTT	CASSLGEGDEKLFF
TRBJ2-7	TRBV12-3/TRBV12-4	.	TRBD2	TGTGCCAGCAGTTTACGCTCTGAGCGGGGGGGCGAGCAGTACTTC	CASSLRSERGGEQYF
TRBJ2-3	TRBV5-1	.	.	TGCGCCAGCAGCTTTGGGACATCCCTCACAGATACGCAGTATTTT	CASSFGTSLTDTQYF
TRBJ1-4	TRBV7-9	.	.	TGTGCCAGCAGTCCCGGTCAAGCAACTAATGAAAAACTGTTTTTT	CASSPGQATNEKLFF
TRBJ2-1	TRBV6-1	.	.	TGTGCCAGCAGTGAAATCGGCAGGACGGCCTACAATGAGCAGTTCTTC	CASSEIGRTAYNEQFF
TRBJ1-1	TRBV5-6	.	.	TGTGCCAGCAGCTTGAATGCGCTCATAGATAAAGCTTTCTTT	CASSLNALIDKAFF
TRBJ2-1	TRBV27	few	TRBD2	TGTGCCAGCCGCCGGGGGGCGGGAGGGAGCTCCTACAATGAGCAGTTCTTC	CASRRGAGGSSYNEQFF
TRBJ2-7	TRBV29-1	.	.	TGCAGCGTTGGAATACAGACCGAGCAGTACTTC	CSVGIQTEQYF
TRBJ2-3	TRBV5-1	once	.	TGCGCCAGCAGCTTCGGGCTCCTCTATTTTAGCACAGATACGCAGTATTTT	CASSFGLLYFSTDTQYF
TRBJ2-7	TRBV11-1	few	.	TGTGCCAGCAGAGACCCCCCCTACGAGCAGTACTTC	CASRDPPYEQYF
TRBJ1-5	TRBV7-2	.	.	TGTGCCAGCACCCCCTTGGTCGGTAGCAATCAGCCCCAGCATTTT	CASTPLVGSNQPQHF
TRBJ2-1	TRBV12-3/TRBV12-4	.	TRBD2	TGTGCCAGCAGTCCCGGGACTAGCGGGGGTCAGTTCTTC	CASSPGTSGGQFF
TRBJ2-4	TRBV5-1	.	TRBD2	TGCGCCAGCAGCTTGGAACCGACTAGCGGGAGAGCCAAAAACATTCAGTACTTC	CASSLEPTSGRAKNIQYF
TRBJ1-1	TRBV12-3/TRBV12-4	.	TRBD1	TGTGCCAGCAGTTTCTACGGGGACAGCGACATGGGGACTGAAGCTTTCTTT	CASSFYGDSDMGTEAFF
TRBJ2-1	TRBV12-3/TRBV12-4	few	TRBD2	TGTGCCAGCAGTTTATCGGGACTAGCAAATGAGCAGTTCTTC	CASSLSGLANEQFF
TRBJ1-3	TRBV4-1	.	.	TGCGCCAGCAGCCAAGCCGGGGCCTTAACAGGACTCGGAAACACCATATATTTT	CASSQAGALTGLGNTIYF
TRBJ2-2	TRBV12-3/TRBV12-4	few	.	TGTGCCAGCAGTTTCGGGGGCGGGTACACCGGGGAGCTGTTTTTT	CASSFGGGYTGELFF
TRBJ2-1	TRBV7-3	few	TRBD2	TGTGCCAGCAGCACCACAACTAGCGCCCCTCACAATGAGCAGTTCTTC	CASSTTTSAPHNEQFF
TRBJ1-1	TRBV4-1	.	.	TGCGCCAGCAGACAAGATAGTGGAACTGAAGCTTTCTTT	CASRQDSGTEAFF
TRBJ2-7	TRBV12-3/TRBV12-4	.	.	TGTGCCAGCAGACCTTCTGACAGACTACTCTTAGACGAGCAGTACTTC	CASRPSDRLLLDEQYF
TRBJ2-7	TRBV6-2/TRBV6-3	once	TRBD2	TGTGCCAGCAGTCCGCGGTTGCGGGAGAATGACGAGCAGTACTTC	CASSPRLRENDEQYF
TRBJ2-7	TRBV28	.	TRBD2	TGTGCCAGTACAAGCGGGAGGTCTAGCGAGCAGTACTTC	CASTSGRSSEQYF
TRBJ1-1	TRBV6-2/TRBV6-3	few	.	TGTGCCAGCAGTACGTCAGAGGGTCGAAGGCCTGAAGCTTTCTTT	CASSTSEGRRPEAFF
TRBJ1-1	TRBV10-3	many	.	TGTGCCATCGGCGTTGGAGGGACCGAAGCTTTCTTT	CAIGVGGTEAFF
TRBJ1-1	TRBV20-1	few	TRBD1	TGCAGTGCTGAGGGACAGGTACGAGCTTTCTTT	CSAEGQVRAFF
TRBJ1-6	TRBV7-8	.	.	TGTGCCAGCAGCTTCGGGGGAAAGGATTCACCCCTCCACTTT	CASSFGGKDSPLHF
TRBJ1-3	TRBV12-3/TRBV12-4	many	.	TGTGCCAGCAGACCCACGAACTCTGGAAACACCATATATTTT	CASRPTNSGNTIYF
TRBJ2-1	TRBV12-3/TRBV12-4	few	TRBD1	TGTGCCAGCAGAAATGACAGGGACCTTTCCTCCTACAATGAGCAGTTCTTC	CASRNDRDLSSYNEQFF
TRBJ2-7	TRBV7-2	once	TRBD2	TGTGCCAGCAGCCGTCCAGCGGGGGGCCCCAGCTACGAGCAGTACTTC	CASSRPAGGPSYEQYF
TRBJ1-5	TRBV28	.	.	TGTGCCAGCAGGGGGGGACTGACCTTCAATCAGCCCCAGCATTTT	CASRGGLTFNQPQHF
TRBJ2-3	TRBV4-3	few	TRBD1	TGCGCCAGCAGCCAAGACGGGGCTGGGACAGGGGTATGGGCAGATACGCAGTATTTT	CASSQDGAGTGVWADTQYF
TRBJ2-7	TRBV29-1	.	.	TGCAGCGTTGAAGATTGGGTAGGGGGCGAGCAGTACTTC	CSVEDWVGGEQYF
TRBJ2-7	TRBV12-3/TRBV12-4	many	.	TGTGCCAGCAGTTTACAAGCGGGCGAGCAGTACTTC	CASSLQAGEQYF
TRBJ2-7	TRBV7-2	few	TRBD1	TGTGCCAGCAGCTTAGGGGGACAGGTCTCCTACGAGCAGTACTTC	CASSLGGQVSYEQYF
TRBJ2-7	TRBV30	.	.	TGTGCCTGGAGTCCAACCGGGACCTACGAGCAGTACTTC	CAWSPTGTYEQYF
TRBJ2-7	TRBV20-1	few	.	TGCAGTGCTAGACCTAACTCCTACGAGCAGTACTTC	CSARPNSYEQYF
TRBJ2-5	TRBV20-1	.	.	TGCAGTGCTCGGCTAGAGACCCAGTACTTC	CSARLETQYF
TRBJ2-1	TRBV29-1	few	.	TGCAGCGTTGAAGAAGGCGGAGTTGAGTTCTTC	CSVEEGGVEFF
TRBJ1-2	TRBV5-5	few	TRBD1	TGTGCCAGCAGCCCCCCGGTGACAGGGGCCTATGGCTACACCTTC	CASSPPVTGAYGYTF
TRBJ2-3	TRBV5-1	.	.	TGCGCCAGCAGCTCTTTAACAGGGCCAGATACGCAGTATTTT	CASSSLTGPDTQYF
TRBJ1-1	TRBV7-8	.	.	TGTGCCAGCAGCTGGGACGGAGGGACTGAAGCTTTCTTT	CASSWDGGTEAFF
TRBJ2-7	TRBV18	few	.	TGTGCCAGCTCACCGTCGCTAGCTGACGAGCAGTACTTC	CASSPSLADEQYF
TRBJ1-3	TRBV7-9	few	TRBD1	TGTGCCAGCAGCCAAATTGACAGGGACTCTGGAAACACCATATATTTT	CASSQIDRDSGNTIYF
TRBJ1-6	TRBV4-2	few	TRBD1	TGTGCCAGCAGCCAAGAAATTTACAGGGGGATAAGCTCCTATAATTCACCCCTCCACTTT	CASSQEIYRGISSYNSPLHF